The clone carrying this T cell receptor (beta chain) has ten or more counts. The CDR3 has 13 residues. Trimming removed 3 bases at V and 5 bases at J, with 10 bases between. These data are taken from a study of low-dose radiotherapy and immunotherapy resistance in tumors. Turning to the study itself: Cohort 2 received 1 Gy per fraction every two weeks, totaling 13 Gy over 26 weeks. Dosing of intravenous cyclophosphamide at 200 mg/m2 occurred every two weeks and took place one day prior to radiation and immunotherapy. Oral aspirin at 300 mg was taken daily by patients for four cycles, beginning on cycle 1 day 1. First-strand cDNA relied on TRAV- and TRBV-specific primers spanning alpha and beta chains.

TCR amplification involved 15 to 20 PCR cycles with a constant-region primer and V-primer adapter. From the reads, TCRdb called clonotypes with MiXCR, one entry per CDR3 protein. The sample yields approximately 52,000 distinct CDR3 sequences, around 34% seen once. Sample time point: after trial treatment. Noted treatment: LDRT plus nivolumab, ipilimumab, low-dose cyclophosphamide and aspirin (RACIN trial). J is TRBJ1-1 and V is TRBV12-3 or TRBV12-4; no clear D gene. The specimen comprised PBMCs, sampled after low-dose radiotherapy plus immunotherapy. This TCR came from a male donor with rectosigmoid adenocarcinoma. The CDR3: CASSFGGGTEAFF. The CDR3 DNA reads as TGTGCCAGCAGTTTTGGAGGCGGGACTGAAGCTTTCTTT.